The clone carrying this T cell receptor beta chain has ten or more counts. This entry belongs to a study of regulatory T cells in long-lasting Graves disease. Time point noted: persistent/refractory GD, antithyroid drugs over 5 years with positive TRAb. With RNA extracted from PBMCs as input, the TCR library was made. Building the TCR beta libraries relied on iRepertoire HTBI primers, and CDR3 regions underwent Arm-PCR. TCRdb fed the multiplex PCR reads into MiXCR, producing one record per CDR3 protein. The sample lists about 400,000 distinct CDR3 sequences; 20% were seen once. The germline V and J ends were trimmed by 6 bases and 6 bases, with 14 bases remaining between them. The germline V gene has CDR1 MNHEY and CDR2 SMNVEV (reference sequence). CDR3 length: 13 residues.

The material sequenced was peripheral blood mononuclear cells (PBMCs), taken when the disease was refractory, from a patient treated with antithyroid drugs. The V call is TRBV27, the J call TRBJ1-2; no definite D call. The sequence was collected from a female donor with Graves disease. The CDR3 spells CASRRTQSNGYTF. The CDR3 DNA reads TGTGCCAGCAGAAGGACCCAGAGCAATGGCTACACCTTC.